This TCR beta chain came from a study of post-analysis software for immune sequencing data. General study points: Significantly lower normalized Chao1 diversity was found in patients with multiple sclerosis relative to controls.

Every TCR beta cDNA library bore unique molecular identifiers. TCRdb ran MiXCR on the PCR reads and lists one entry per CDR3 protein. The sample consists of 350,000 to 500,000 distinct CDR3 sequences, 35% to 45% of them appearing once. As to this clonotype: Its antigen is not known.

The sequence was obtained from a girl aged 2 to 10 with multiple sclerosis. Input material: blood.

The CDR3 spells CASSLASGRANYGYTF. DNA of the CDR3: TGTGCCAGCAGCCTAGCCAGTGGCAGAGCTAACTATGGCTACACCTTC. V is TRBV14 and J is TRBJ1-2; D is unresolved. Germline V lookup: CDR1 SGHDN, CDR2 FVKESK. The length of the CDR3 is 16 residues. V was trimmed by 4 bases and J by 0 bases, leaving 15 bases between them.